A selection of T cell receptor beta chains follows, all from one sample in a study of glioma-infiltrating T cells after dendritic cell vaccination. The method was immunoSEQ multiplex PCR; TCRdb's version includes in-frame clones alone and lacks a portion of them. In the table there are about 30,000 clones, approximately 91% of which are singletons. The specimen was blood, collected before dendritic cell vaccination. All receptors derive from a human donor with glioblastoma. Both conserved end residues are part of each CDR3. The order of the fields is clone size, V gene, D gene, J gene, CDR3 protein, CDR3 DNA. A D gene is named only where the DNA matches it firmly. Rows may omit the clone size; those that give it use once, few, many or a size class.

>.|TRBV19|TRBD2|TRBJ2-7
CASTLRGGDDAQYF
TGTGCCAGTACTCTACGGGGGGGGGACGACGCGCAGTACTTC
>.|TRBV4-1|.|TRBJ2-7
CASSQDSSYEQYF
TGCGCCAGCAGCCAGGACAGCTCCTACGAGCAGTACTTC
>.|TRBV29-1|TRBD2|TRBJ2-6
CSAAGGAGANVLTF
TGCAGCGCCGCTGGGGGGGCTGGGGCCAACGTCCTGACTTTC
>.|TRBV5-1|.|TRBJ2-1
CASSFGAGASSYNEQFF
TGCGCCAGCAGCTTTGGGGCGGGGGCTAGCTCCTACAATGAGCAGTTCTTC
>.|TRBV5-6|TRBD2|TRBJ2-5
CASSEGRTSGALYQETQYF
TGTGCCAGCAGCGAGGGAAGGACTAGCGGGGCCTTGTACCAAGAGACCCAGTACTTC
>.|TRBV5-6|.|TRBJ1-6
CASSLGRINSPLHF
TGTGCCAGCAGCTTGGGGCGGATAAATTCACCCCTCCACTTT
>few|TRBV2|TRBD1|TRBJ2-7
CASSSDRGHEQYF
TGTGCCAGCAGTTCCGACAGGGGCCACGAGCAGTACTTC
>.|TRBV6-5|.|TRBJ2-3
CASRQYTDTQYF
TGTGCCAGCAGACAGTACACAGATACGCAGTATTTT
>.|TRBV7-2|.|TRBJ1-4
CASSSRATNEKLFF
TGTGCCAGCAGCTCACGCGCAACTAATGAAAAACTGTTTTTT
>.|TRBV5-1|TRBD2|TRBJ2-1
CASSLVGGSYNEQFF
TGCGCCAGCAGCTTGGTGGGAGGGTCCTACAATGAGCAGTTCTTC
>.|TRBV11-2|TRBD2|TRBJ2-3
CASSVRGGGADTQYF
TGTGCCAGCAGCGTGCGGGGGGGCGGTGCAGATACGCAGTATTTT
>.|TRBV7-2|TRBD2|TRBJ2-1
CASRVLAGGSNEQFF
TGTGCCAGCAGAGTACTAGCGGGGGGTTCAAATGAGCAGTTCTTC